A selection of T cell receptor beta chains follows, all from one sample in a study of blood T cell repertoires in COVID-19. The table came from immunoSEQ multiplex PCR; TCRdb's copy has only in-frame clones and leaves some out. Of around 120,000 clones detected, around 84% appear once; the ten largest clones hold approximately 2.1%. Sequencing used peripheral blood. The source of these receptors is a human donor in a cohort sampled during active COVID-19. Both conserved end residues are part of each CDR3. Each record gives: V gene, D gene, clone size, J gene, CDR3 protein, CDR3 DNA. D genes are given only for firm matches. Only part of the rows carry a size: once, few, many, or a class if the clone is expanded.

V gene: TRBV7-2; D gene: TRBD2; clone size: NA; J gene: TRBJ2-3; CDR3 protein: CASSPTSGGSTDTQYF; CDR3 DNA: TGTGCCAGCAGCCCGACTAGCGGGGGTAGCACAGATACGCAGTATTTT
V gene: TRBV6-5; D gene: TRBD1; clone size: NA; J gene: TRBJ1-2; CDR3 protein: CASSYSRPGTGYGYTF; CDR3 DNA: TGTGCCAGCAGTTACTCTCGGCCGGGGACAGGGTATGGCTACACCTTC
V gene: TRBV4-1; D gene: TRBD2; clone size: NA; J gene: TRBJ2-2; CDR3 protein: CASRGLAGMRELFF; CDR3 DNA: TGCGCCAGCCGCGGACTAGCGGGGATGCGGGAGCTGTTTTTT
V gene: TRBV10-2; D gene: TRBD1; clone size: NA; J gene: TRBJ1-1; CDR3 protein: CASSERTGATEAFF; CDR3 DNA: TGCGCCAGCAGTGAGCGGACAGGGGCCACTGAAGCTTTCTTT
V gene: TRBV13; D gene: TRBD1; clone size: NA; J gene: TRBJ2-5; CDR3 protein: CASSSWTGQETQYF; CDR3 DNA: TGTGCCAGCAGCTCCTGGACAGGCCAAGAGACCCAGTACTTC
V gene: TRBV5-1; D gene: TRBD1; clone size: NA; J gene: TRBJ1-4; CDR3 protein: CASSLRGMDEKLFF; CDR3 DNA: TGCGCCAGCAGCCTCAGGGGGATGGATGAAAAACTGTTTTTT
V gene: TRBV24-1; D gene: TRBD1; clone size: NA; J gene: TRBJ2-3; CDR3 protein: CATSPGTGDTDTQYF; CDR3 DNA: TGTGCCACCAGCCCCGGGACAGGCGACACAGATACGCAGTATTTT
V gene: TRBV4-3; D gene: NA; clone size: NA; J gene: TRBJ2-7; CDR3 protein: CASSQDRGWSEQYF; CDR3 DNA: TGCGCCAGCAGCCAAGACAGGGGATGGTCCGAGCAGTACTTC
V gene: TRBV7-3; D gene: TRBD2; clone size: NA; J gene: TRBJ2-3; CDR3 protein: CASSHNGLAGDTQYF; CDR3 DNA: TGTGCCAGCAGTCATAACGGACTAGCAGGCGATACGCAGTATTTT
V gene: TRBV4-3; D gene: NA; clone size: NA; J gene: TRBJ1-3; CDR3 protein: CASSQLTDSGNTIYF; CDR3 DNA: TGCGCCAGCAGCCAGTTGACAGACTCTGGAAACACCATATATTTT
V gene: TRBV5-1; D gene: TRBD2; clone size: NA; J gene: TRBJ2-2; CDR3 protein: CASSLVASGGPNTGELFF; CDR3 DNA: TGCGCCAGCAGCTTGGTTGCTAGCGGGGGGCCTAACACCGGGGAGCTGTTTTTT
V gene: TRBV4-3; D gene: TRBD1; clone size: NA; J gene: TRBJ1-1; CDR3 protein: CASSRGQGNTEAFF; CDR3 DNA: TGCGCCAGCAGCCGAGGACAGGGCAACACTGAAGCTTTCTTT
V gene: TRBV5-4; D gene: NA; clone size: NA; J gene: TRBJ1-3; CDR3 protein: CASSFYGPMAGLVGNTIYF; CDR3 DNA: TGTGCCAGCAGCTTTTACGGACCCATGGCAGGGCTAGTTGGAAACACCATATATTTT
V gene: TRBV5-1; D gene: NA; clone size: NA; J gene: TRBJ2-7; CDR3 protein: CASSLELASDYEQYF; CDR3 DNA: TGCGCCAGCAGCTTGGAGTTGGCCAGCGACTACGAGCAGTACTTC
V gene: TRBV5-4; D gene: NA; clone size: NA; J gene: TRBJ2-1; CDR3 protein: CASSLAGLGGYNEQFF; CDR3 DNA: TGTGCCAGCAGCTTGGCCGGACTGGGGGGATACAATGAGCAGTTCTTC
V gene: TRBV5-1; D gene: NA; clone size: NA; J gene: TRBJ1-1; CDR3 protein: CASSLTAATEAFF; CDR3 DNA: TGCGCCAGCAGCTTAACAGCCGCAACAGAAGCTTTCTTT
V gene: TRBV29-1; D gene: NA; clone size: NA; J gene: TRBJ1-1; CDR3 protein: CSVRHQGNTEAFF; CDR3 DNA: TGCAGCGTGAGACATCAGGGGAACACTGAAGCTTTCTTT
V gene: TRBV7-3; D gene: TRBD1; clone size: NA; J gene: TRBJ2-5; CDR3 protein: CASSATGGEETQYF; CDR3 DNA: TGTGCCAGCAGCGCGACAGGGGGGGAAGAGACCCAGTACTTC
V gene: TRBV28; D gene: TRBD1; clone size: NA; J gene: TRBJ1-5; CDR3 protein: CASSFSGGGQPQHF; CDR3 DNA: TGTGCCAGCAGTTTTTCAGGGGGCGGTCAGCCCCAGCATTTT
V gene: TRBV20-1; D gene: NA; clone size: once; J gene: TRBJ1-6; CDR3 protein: CSVAGNSPLHF; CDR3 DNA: TGCAGTGTGGCGGGGAATTCACCCCTCCACTTT
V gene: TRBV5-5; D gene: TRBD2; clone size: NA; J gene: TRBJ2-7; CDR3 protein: CASSNVAGHSYEQYF; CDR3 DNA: TGTGCCAGCAGTAATGTAGCGGGGCACTCCTACGAGCAGTACTTC
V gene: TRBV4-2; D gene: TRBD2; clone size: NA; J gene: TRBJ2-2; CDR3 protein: CASSHGGNSGGTTGELFF; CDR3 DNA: TGTGCCAGCAGCCACGGCGGGAATAGCGGGGGGACAACCGGGGAGCTGTTTTTT